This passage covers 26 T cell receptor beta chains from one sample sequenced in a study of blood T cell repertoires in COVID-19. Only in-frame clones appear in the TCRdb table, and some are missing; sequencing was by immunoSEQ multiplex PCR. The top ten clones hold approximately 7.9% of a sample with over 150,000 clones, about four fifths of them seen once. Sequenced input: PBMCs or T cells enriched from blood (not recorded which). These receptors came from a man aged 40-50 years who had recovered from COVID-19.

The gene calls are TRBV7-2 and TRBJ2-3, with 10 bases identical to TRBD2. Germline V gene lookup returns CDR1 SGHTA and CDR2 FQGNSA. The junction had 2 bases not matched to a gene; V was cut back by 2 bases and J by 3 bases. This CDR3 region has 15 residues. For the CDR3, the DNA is TGTGCCAGCAGCTTACCAGCGGGGGGGACAGATACGCAGTATTTT. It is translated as CASSLPAGGTDTQYF.

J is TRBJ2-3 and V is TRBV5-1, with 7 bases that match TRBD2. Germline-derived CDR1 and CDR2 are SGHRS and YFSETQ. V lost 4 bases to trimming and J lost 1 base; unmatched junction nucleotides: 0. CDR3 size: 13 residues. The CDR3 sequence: CASSAGGTDTQYF. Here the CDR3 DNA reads TGCGCCAGCAGCGCGGGGGGCACAGATACGCAGTATTTT. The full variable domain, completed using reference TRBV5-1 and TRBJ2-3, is KAGVTQTPRYLIKTRGQQVTLSCSPISGHRSVSWYQQTPGQGLQFLFEYFSETQRNKGNFPGRFSGRQFSNSRSEMNVSTLELGDSALYLCASSAGGTDTQYFGPGTRLTVL.

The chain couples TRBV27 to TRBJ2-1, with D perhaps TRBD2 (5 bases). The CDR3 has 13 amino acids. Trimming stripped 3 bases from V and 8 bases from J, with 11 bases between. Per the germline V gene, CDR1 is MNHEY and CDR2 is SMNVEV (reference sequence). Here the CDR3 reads CASSFRQADEQFF. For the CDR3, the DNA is TGTGCCAGCAGTTTTCGTCAAGCGGATGAGCAGTTCTTC.

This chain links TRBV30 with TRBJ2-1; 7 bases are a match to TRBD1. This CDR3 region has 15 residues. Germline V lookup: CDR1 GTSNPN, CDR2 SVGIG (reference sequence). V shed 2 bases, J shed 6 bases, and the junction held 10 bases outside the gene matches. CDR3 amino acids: CAWSTLKYRGNEQFF. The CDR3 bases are TGTGCCTGGAGTACCCTAAAGTACAGGGGCAATGAGCAGTTCTTC.

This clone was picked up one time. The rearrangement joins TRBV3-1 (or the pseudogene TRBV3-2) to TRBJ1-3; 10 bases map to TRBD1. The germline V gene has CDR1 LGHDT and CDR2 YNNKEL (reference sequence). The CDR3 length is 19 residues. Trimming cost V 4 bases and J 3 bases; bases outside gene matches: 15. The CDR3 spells CASSRTPATGGGSGNTIYF. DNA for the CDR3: TGTGCCAGCAGCCGCACACCGGCGACAGGGGGCGGAAGTGGAAACACCATATATTTT.

The CDR3 here is CASSQWSAGGFGYTF. The CDR3 DNA reads TGCGCCAGCAGCCAATGGTCAGCGGGGGGGTTTGGCTACACCTTC. The chain combines TRBV4-3 with TRBJ1-2; a weak D match, TRBD1 (5 bases). CDR3 length equals 15 residues. V was cut by 2 bases and J by 7 bases, with 17 bases left in between. CDR1 and CDR2 (germline): LGHNA, YSLEER.

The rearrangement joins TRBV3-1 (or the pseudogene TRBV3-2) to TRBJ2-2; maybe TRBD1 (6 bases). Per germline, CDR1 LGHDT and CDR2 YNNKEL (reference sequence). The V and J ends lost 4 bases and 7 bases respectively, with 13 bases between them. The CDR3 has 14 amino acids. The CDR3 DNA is TGTGCCAGCAGCCCATTGGGGGCAGGCGGGGAGCTGTTTTTT. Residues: CASSPLGAGGELFF.

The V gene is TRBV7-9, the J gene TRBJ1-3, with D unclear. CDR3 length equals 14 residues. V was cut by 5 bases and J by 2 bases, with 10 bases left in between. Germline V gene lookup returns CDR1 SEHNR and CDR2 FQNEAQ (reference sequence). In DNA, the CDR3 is TGTGCCAGCAGCGCAGACATACCTGGAAACACCATATATTTT. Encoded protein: CASSADIPGNTIYF.

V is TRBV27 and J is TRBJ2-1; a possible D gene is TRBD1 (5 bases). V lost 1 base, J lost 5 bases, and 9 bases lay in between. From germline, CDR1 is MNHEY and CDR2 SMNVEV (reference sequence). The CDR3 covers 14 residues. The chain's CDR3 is CASSLWGPNNEQFF. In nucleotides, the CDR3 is TGTGCCAGCAGTTTATGGGGCCCAAACAATGAGCAGTTCTTC.

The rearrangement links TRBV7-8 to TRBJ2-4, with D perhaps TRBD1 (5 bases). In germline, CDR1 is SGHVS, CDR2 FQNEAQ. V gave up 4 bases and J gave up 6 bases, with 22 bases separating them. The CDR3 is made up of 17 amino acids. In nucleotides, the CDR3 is TGTGCCAGCAGCTCATTCCTAGTTGGGCAGGGCGCAAACATTCAGTACTTC. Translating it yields CASSSFLVGQGANIQYF.

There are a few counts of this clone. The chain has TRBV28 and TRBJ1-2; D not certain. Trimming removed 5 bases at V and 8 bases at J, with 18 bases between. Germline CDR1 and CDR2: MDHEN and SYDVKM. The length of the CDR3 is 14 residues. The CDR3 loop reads CASSPALGRRGYTF. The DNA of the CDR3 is TGTGCCAGCAGTCCCGCTCTTGGACGGAGGGGCTACACCTTC.

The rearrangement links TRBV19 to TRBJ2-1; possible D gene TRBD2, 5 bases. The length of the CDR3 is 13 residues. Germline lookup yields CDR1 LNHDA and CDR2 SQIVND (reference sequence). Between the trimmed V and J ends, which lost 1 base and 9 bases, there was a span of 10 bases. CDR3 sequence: CASSIAPRGEQFF. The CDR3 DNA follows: TGTGCCAGTAGTATAGCCCCCCGGGGTGAGCAGTTCTTC.

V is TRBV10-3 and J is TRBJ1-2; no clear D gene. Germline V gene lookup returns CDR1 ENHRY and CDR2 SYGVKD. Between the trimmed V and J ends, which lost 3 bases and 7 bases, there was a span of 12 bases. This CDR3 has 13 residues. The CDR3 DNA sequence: TGTGCCATCAGTGACGGCCTGGGCGCTGGCTACACCTTC. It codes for CAISDGLGAGYTF.

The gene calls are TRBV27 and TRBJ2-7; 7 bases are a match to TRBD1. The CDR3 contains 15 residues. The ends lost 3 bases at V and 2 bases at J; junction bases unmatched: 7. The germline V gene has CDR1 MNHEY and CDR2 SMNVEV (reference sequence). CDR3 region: CASSFRVQGAYEQYF. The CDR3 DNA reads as TGTGCCAGCAGTTTTCGGGTTCAGGGGGCCTACGAGCAGTACTTC.

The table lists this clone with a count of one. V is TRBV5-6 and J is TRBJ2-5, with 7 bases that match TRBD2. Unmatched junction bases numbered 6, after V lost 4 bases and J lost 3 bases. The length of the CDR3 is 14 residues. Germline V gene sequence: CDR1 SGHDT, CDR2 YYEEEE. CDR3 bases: TGTGCCAGCAGCCTTAGAAGCGGGGAAGAGACCCAGTACTTC. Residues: CASSLRSGEETQYF.

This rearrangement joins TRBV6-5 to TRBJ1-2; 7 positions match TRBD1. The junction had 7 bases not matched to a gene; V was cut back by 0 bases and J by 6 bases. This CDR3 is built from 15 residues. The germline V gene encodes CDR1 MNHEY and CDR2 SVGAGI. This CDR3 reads CASSYSLTGDDGYTF. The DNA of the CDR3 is TGTGCCAGCAGTTACTCGCTTACAGGGGACGATGGCTACACCTTC.

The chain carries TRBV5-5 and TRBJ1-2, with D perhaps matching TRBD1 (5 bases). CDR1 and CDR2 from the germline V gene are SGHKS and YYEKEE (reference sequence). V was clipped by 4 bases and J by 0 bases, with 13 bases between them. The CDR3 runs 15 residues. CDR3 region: CASSHPGDSNYGYTF. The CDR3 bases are TGTGCCAGCAGCCACCCGGGGGATTCTAACTATGGCTACACCTTC.

The CDR3 loop is CASSSGTRIAYF. In nucleotides, the CDR3 is TGTGCCAGCAGTTCCGGGACACGAATTGCGTATTTT. The V call is TRBV12-3 or TRBV12-4, the J call TRBJ2-3; D perhaps matches TRBD1 (6 bases). Trimming took 4 bases from V and 14 from J, leaving 16 bases between them. The CDR3 has 12 residues.

The CDR3 is CASSRGGAEAFF. The CDR3 nucleotides are TGTGCCAGCAGCCGAGGGGGGGCTGAAGCTTTCTTT. V and J are TRBV5-6 and TRBJ1-1; D might be TRBD1 (6 bases). The V and J ends lost 4 bases and 6 bases respectively, with 10 bases between them. This CDR3 is 12 amino acids long. Per the germline V gene, CDR1 is SGHDT and CDR2 is YYEEEE.

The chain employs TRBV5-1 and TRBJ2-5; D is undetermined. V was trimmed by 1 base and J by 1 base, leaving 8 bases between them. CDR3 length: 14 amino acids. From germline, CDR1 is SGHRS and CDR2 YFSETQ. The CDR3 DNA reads TGCGCCAGCAGCTTGTCCTGGCCCCAAGAGACCCAGTACTTC. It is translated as CASSLSWPQETQYF.

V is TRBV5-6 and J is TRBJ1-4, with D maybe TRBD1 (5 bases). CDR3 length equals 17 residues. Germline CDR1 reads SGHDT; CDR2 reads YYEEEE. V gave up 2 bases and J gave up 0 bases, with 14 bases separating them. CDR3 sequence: CASSFWEGRATNEKLFF. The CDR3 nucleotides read TGTGCCAGCAGCTTTTGGGAGGGGCGTGCAACTAATGAAAAACTGTTTTTT.

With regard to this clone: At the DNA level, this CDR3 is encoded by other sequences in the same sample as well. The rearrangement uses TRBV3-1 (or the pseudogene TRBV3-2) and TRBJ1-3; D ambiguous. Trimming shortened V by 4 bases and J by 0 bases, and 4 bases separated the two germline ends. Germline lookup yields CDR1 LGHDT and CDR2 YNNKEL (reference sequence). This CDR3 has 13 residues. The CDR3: CASSPFSGNTIYF. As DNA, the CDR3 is TGTGCCAGCAGCCCCTTCTCTGGAAACACCATATATTTT.

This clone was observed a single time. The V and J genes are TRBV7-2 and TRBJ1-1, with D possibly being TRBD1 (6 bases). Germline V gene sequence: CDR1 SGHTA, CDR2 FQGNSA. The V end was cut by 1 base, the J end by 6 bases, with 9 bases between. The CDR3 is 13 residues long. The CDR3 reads CASSLDRVAEAFF. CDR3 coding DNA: TGTGCCAGCAGCTTAGACAGGGTGGCTGAAGCTTTCTTT.

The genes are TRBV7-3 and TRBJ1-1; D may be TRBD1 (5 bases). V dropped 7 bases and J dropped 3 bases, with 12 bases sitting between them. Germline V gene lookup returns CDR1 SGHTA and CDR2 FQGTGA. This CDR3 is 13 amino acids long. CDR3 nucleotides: TGTGCCAGCACCCTAGGCAGGGACACTGAAGCTTTCTTT. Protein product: CASTLGRDTEAFF.

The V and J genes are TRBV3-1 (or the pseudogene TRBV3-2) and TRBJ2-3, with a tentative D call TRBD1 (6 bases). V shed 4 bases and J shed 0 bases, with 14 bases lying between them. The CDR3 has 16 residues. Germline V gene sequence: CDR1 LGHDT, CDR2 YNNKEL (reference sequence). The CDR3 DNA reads TGTGCCAGCAGCCCCCGGACAGCCACTAGCACAGATACGCAGTATTTT. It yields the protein CASSPRTATSTDTQYF.

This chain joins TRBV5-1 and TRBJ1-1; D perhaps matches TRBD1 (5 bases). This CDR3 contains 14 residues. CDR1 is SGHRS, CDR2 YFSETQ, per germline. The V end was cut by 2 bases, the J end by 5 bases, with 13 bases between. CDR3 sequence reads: CASSLRGVGTEAFF. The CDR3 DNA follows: TGCGCCAGCAGCTTAAGGGGCGTCGGAACTGAAGCTTTCTTT.